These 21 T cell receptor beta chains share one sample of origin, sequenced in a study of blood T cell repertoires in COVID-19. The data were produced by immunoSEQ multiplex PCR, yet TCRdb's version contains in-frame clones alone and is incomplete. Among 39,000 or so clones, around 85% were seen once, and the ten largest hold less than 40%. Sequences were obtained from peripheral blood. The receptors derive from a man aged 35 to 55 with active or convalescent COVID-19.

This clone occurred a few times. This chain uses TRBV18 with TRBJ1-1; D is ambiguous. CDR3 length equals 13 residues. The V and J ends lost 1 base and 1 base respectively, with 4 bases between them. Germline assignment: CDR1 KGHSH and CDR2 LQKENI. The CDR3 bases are TGTGCCAGCTCACCACGAGGGAACACTGAAGCTTTCTTT. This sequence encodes CASSPRGNTEAFF. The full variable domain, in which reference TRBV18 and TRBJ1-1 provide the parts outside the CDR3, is NAGVMQNPRHLVRRRGQEARLRCSPMKGHSHVYWYRQLPEEGLKFMVYLQKENIIDESGMPKERFSAEFPKEGPSILRIQQVVRGDSAAYFCASSPRGNTEAFFGQGTRLTVV.

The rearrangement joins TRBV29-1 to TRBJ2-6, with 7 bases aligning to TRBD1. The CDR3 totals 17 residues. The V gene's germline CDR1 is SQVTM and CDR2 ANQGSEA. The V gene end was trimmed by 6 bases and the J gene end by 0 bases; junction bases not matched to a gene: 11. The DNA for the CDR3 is TGCAGCGTACCCCGGGACAGTCCGAGCTCTGGGGCCAACGTCCTGACTTTC. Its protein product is CSVPRDSPSSGANVLTF.

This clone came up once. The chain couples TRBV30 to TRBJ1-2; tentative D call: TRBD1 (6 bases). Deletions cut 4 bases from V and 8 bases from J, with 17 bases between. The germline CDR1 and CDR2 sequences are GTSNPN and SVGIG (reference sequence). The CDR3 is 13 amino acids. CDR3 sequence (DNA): TGTGCCTGGACTCATACAGGGATGTCAGGCTACACCTTC. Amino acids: CAWTHTGMSGYTF.

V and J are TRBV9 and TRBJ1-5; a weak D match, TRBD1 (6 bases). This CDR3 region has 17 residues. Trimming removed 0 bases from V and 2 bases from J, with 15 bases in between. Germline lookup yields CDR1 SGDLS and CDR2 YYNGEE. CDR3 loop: CASSVGKGSGGNQPQHF. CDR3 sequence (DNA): TGTGCCAGCAGCGTAGGTAAGGGATCAGGGGGCAATCAGCCCCAGCATTTT. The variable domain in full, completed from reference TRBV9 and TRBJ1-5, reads DSGVTQTPKHLITATGQRVTLRCSPRSGDLSVYWYQQSLDQGLQFLIQYYNGEERAKGNILERFSAQQFPDLHSELNLSSLELGDSALYFCASSVGKGSGGNQPQHFGDGTRLSIL.

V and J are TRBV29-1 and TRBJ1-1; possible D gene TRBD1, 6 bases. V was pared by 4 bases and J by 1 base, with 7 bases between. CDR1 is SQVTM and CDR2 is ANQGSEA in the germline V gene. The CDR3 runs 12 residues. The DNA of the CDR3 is TGCAGCGTTGCCAGGGGGAACACTGAAGCTTTCTTT. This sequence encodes CSVARGNTEAFF. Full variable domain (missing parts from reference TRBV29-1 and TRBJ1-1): SAVISQKPSRDICQRGTSLTIQCQVDSQVTMMFWYRQQPGQSLTLIATANQGSEATYESGFVIDKFPISRPNLTFSTLTVSNMSPEDSSIYLCSVARGNTEAFFGQGTRLTVV.

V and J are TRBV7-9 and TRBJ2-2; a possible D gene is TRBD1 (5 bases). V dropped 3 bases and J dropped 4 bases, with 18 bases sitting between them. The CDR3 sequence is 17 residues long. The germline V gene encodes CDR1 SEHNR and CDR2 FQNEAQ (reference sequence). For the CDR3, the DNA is TGTGCCAGCAGCTTGACGCAGGTTTCAGGGTCCACCGGGGAGCTGTTTTTT. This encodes CASSLTQVSGSTGELFF.

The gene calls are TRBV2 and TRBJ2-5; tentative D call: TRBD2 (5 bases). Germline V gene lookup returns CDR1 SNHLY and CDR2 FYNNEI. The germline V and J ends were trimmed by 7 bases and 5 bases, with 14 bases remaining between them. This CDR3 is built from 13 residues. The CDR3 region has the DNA TGTGCCAGCACCTCCCAGCCGGGGGAGACCCAGTACTTC. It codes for CASTSQPGETQYF.

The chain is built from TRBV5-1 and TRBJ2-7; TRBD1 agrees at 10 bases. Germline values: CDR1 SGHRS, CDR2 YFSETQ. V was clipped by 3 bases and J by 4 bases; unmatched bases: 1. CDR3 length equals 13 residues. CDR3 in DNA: TGCGCCAGCAGCTGGACAGGGGGTTACGAGCAGTACTTC. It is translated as CASSWTGGYEQYF. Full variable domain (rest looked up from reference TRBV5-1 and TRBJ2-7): KAGVTQTPRYLIKTRGQQVTLSCSPISGHRSVSWYQQTPGQGLQFLFEYFSETQRNKGNFPGRFSGRQFSNSRSEMNVSTLELGDSALYLCASSWTGGYEQYFGPGTRLTVT.

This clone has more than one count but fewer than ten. The CDR3 reads CASSSRNYPDRANTIYF. The DNA of the CDR3 is TGTGCCAGCAGCTCCCGAAATTACCCGGACAGGGCAAACACCATATATTTT. This chain links TRBV7-8 with TRBJ1-3, with 8 bases aligning to TRBD1. This CDR3 has 17 amino acids. Germline trimming cut 4 bases from V and 6 bases from J; bases unmatched to any gene: 14. The germline V gene encodes CDR1 SGHVS and CDR2 FQNEAQ. Looking up the rest from reference TRBV7-8 and TRBJ1-3 gives the full variable domain: GAGVSQSPRYKVAKRGQDVALRCDPISGHVSLFWYQQALGQGPEFLTYFQNEAQLDKSGLPSDRFFAERPEGSVSTLKIQRTQQEDSAVYLCASSSRNYPDRANTIYFGEGSWLTVV.

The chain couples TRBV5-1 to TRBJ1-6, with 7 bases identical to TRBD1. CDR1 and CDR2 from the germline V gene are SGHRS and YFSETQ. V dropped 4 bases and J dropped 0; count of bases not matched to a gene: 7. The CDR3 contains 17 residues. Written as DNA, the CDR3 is TGCGCCAGCAGCCGAACAGGGGAAAGCTCCTATAATTCACCCCTCCACTTT. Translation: CASSRTGESSYNSPLHF.

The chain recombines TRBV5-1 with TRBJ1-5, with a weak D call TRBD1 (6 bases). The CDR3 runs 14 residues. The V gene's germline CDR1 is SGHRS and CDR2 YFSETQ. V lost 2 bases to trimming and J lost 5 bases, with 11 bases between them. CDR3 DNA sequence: TGCGCCAGCAGCTTCACAGGGACGGATCAGCCCCAGCATTTT. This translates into CASSFTGTDQPQHF.

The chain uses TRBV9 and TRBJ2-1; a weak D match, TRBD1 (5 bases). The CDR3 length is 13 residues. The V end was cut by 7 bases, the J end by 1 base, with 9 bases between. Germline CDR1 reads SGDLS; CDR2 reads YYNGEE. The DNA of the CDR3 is TGTGCCAGCTCCCCAGGGTCCTACAATGAGCAGTTCTTC. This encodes CASSPGSYNEQFF. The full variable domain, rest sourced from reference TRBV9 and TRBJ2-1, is DSGVTQTPKHLITATGQRVTLRCSPRSGDLSVYWYQQSLDQGLQFLIQYYNGEERAKGNILERFSAQQFPDLHSELNLSSLELGDSALYFCASSPGSYNEQFFGPGTRLTVL.

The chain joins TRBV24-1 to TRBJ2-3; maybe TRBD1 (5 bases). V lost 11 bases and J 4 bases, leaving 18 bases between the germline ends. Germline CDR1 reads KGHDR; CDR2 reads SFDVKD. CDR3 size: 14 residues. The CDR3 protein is CAISREGAPDTQYF. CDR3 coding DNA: TGTGCCATCTCCAGGGAAGGGGCACCAGATACGCAGTATTTT.

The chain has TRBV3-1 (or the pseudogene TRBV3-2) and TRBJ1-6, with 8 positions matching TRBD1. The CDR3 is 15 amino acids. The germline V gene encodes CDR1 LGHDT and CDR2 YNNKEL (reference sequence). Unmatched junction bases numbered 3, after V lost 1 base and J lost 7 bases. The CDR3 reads CASSQGDRRNSPLHF. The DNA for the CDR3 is TGTGCCAGCAGCCAAGGGGACAGGAGGAATTCACCCCTCCACTTT.

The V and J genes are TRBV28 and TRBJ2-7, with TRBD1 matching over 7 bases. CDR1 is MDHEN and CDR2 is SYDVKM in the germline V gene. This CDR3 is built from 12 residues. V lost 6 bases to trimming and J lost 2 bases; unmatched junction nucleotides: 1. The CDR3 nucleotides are TGTGCCAGCAGGACAGGGACCTACGAGCAGTACTTC. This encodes CASRTGTYEQYF.

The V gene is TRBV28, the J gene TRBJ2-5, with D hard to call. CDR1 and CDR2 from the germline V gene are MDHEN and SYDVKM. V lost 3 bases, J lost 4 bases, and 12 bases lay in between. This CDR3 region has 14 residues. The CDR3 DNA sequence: TGTGCCAGCAGTTTCGGTTTGCGCGGAGAGACCCAGTACTTC. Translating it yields CASSFGLRGETQYF.

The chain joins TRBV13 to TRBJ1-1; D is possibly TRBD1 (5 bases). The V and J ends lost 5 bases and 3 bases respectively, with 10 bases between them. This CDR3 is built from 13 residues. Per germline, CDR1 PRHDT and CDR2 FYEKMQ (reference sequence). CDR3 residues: CASSDRLHTEAFF. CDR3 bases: TGTGCCAGCAGCGACAGACTTCACACTGAAGCTTTCTTT.

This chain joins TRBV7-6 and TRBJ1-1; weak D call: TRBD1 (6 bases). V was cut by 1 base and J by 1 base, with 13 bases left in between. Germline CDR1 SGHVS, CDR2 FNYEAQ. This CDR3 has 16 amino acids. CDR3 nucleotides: TGTGCCAGCAGCTTAGGGGGGCGGCAGGGGAACACTGAAGCTTTCTTT. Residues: CASSLGGRQGNTEAFF.

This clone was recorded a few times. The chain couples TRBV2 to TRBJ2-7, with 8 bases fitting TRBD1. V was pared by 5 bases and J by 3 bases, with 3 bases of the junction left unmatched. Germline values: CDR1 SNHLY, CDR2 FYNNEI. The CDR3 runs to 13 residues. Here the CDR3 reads CASSFGQGYEQYF. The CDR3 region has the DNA TGTGCCAGCAGTTTCGGACAGGGCTACGAGCAGTACTTC.

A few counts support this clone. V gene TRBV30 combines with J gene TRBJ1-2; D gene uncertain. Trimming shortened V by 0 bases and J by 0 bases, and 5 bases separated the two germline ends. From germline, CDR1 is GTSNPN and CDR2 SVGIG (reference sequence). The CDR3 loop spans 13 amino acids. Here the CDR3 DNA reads TGTGCCTGGAGTGTTGAGGCTAACTATGGCTACACCTTC. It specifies CAWSVEANYGYTF.

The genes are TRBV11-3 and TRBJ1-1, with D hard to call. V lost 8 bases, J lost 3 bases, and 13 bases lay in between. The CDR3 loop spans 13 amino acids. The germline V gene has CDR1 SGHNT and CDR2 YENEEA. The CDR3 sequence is CASATVGDTEAFF. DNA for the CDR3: TGTGCCAGCGCAACCGTCGGGGACACTGAAGCTTTCTTT.